One T cell receptor (beta chain) is described in this entry. The germline V gene has CDR1 SGHTA and CDR2 FQGNSA. The CDR3 is 15 amino acids. V lost 5 bases, J lost 4 bases, and 8 bases stayed unmatched. This sample is drawn from a study of T cell responses to AZD1222 COVID-19 vaccine. TCRdb's copy holds only in-frame clones and misses some; the assay was immunoSEQ multiplex PCR. The top ten hold about 22% of the sample, which has some 85,000 clones, about 90% seen once. This sequence joins TRBV7-2 and TRBJ2-1, with 7 bases aligning to TRBD2. The clonotype originates from an adult in good health. The sample here was peripheral blood, taken on day 0 of AZD1222 vaccination. The CDR3 coding sequence is TGTGCCAGCAGCCTCGACGAGGGACTATACAATGAGCAGTTCTTC. Its protein is CASSLDEGLYNEQFF.